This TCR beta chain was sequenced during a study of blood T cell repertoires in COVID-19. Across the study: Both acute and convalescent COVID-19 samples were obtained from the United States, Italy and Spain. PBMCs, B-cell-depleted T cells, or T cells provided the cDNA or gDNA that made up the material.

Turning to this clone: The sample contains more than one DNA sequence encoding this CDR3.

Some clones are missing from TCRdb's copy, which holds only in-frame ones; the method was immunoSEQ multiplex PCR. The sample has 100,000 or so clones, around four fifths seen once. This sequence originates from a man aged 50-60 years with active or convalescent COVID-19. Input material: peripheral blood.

In DNA form, the CDR3 reads TGTGCCTGGTCCAGGGAGAACACTGAAGCTTTCTTT. As protein: CAWSRENTEAFF. The rearrangement links TRBV30 to TRBJ1-1; TRBD1 is a possible D gene (5 bases). The CDR3 has 12 residues. Trimming removed 5 bases from V and 1 base from J, with 8 bases in between. In germline, CDR1 is GTSNPN, CDR2 SVGIG (reference sequence).